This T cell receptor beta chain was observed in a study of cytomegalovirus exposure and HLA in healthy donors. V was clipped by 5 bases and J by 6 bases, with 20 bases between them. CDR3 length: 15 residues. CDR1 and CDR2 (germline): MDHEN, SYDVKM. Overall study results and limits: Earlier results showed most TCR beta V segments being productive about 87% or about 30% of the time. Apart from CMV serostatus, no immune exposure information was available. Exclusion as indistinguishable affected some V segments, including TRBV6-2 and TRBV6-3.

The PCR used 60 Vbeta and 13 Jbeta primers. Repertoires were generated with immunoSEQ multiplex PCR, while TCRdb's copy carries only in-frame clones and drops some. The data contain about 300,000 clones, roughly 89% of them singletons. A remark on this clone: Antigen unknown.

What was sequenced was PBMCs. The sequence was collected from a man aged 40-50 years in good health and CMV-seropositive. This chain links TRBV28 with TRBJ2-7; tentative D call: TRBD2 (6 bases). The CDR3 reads CASSGESVEEGEQYF. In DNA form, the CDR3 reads TGTGCCAGCAGTGGGGAGAGCGTGGAGGAGGGCGAGCAGTACTTC.